This section outlines one T cell receptor (beta chain) sequence together with its context. The sample comes from a study of control samples from healthy donors and cancer patients. Sequenced by immunoSEQ multiplex PCR; TCRdb stores in-frame clones only, minus some. The table records 150,000 or so clones, 80% to 95% of them present only once. Sequenced sample: blood. This TCR was sampled from a man aged 18 to 29 in good health.

Written as DNA, the CDR3 is TGTGCCAGCAGCCCCGGACGAGTCCAAGAGACCCAGTACTTC. This encodes CASSPGRVQETQYF. The rearrangement links TRBV5-4 to TRBJ2-5; unclear D gene. The germline gives CDR1 SGHNT, CDR2 YYREEE (reference sequence). The CDR3 is made up of 14 amino acids. Trimming cost V 4 bases and J 1 base, with 11 bases left between them.